The 23 T cell receptor beta chains below were found in one sample sequenced in a study of blood T cell repertoires in COVID-19. The repertoire was sequenced with immunoSEQ multiplex PCR; TCRdb's copy has only in-frame clones and lacks some. This table holds roughly 220,000 clones, about four fifths found once. The sequenced sample consisted of peripheral blood. The receptors shown here come from an elderly woman with COVID-19, enrolled during active disease.

This clone was seen a single time. J is TRBJ2-3 and V is TRBV4-1; 11 nucleotides align to TRBD1. The CDR3 runs 15 residues. V was clipped by 5 bases and J by 5 bases; unmatched bases: 6. CDR1 and CDR2 from the germline V gene are MGHRA and YSYEKL. This CDR3 reads CASSVRDRGRDTQYF. CDR3 sequence (DNA): TGCGCCAGCAGCGTCCGGGACAGGGGGAGAGATACGCAGTATTTT.

This sequence joins TRBV4-1 and TRBJ2-1; 10 positions agree with TRBD2. With 0 bases clipped from V and 12 bases from J, the junction kept 5 bases outside the gene matches. This CDR3 is built from 14 residues. Germline V gene data show CDR1 as MGHRA and CDR2 as YSYEKL. The CDR3 loop is CASSQDTSGRAQFF. In nucleotides, the CDR3 is TGCGCCAGCAGCCAAGATACCAGCGGGAGGGCGCAGTTCTTC.

This clone was counted once. J is TRBJ2-1 and V is TRBV7-3; D perhaps matches TRBD1 (6 bases). The CDR3 extends over 15 amino acids. From germline, CDR1 is SGHTA and CDR2 FQGTGA. V shed 1 base and J shed 6 bases, with 13 bases lying between them. The DNA of the CDR3 is TGTGCCAGCAGCTTAAGCCCATGGGGGCCCAATGAGCAGTTCTTC. Protein: CASSLSPWGPNEQFF.

Only a few counts were recorded for this clone. CDR3 in amino acids: CASSPRGNYGYTF. CDR3 bases: TGTGCCAGCAGCCCACGGGGGAACTATGGCTACACCTTC. This rearrangement joins TRBV4-2 to TRBJ1-2, with a weak D call TRBD1 (5 bases). Germline-derived CDR1 and CDR2 are LGHNA and YNFKEQ. The CDR3 totals 13 residues. Trimming shortened V by 4 bases and J by 2 bases, and 8 bases separated the two germline ends.

The V gene is TRBV11-2, the J gene TRBJ1-3; 9 bases are a match to TRBD1. The germline gives CDR1 SGHAT, CDR2 FQNNGV. The CDR3 sequence is 15 residues long. J lost 4 bases, V lost 7 bases, and 8 bases had no gene match. For the CDR3, the DNA is TGTGCCAGCAACCCGACAGGGGGGGCCGGAAACACCATATATTTT. Protein product: CASNPTGGAGNTIYF.

This clone turned up a few times. The rearrangement links TRBV15 to TRBJ1-3; D is ambiguous. The V gene lost 0 bases and the J gene lost 8 bases, with 11 bases spanning the gap. Germline values: CDR1 LNHNV, CDR2 YYDKDF (reference sequence). This CDR3 comprises 14 residues. CDR3 sequence: CATSRELPADTIYF. CDR3 coding DNA: TGTGCCACCAGCAGAGAATTACCCGCGGACACCATATATTTT.

This clone was seen a single time. The chain carries TRBV5-6 and TRBJ2-7; 7 bases agree with TRBD2. This CDR3 region has 14 residues. Germline CDR1 reads SGHDT; CDR2 reads YYEEEE. The trim removed 3 bases at V and 2 bases at J, leaving 5 bases unmatched. CDR3: CASSSAGRTYEQYF. CDR3 sequence (DNA): TGTGCCAGCAGCTCAGCGGGACGGACCTACGAGCAGTACTTC.

This chain joins TRBV7-8 and TRBJ2-7; tentative D call: TRBD1 (8 bases). The CDR3 is 15 amino acids. Germline V gene data show CDR1 as SGHVS and CDR2 as FQNEAQ. V dropped 5 bases and J dropped 9 bases, with 23 bases sitting between them. The CDR3 DNA sequence: TGTGCCAGCAGCGGACTAGGGACAGGCCTACGTGGGCAGTACTTC. It yields the protein CASSGLGTGLRGQYF.

The chain recombines TRBV19 with TRBJ1-1; tentative D call: TRBD1 (6 bases). Between the trimmed V and J ends, which lost 4 bases and 1 base, there was a span of 10 bases. The length of the CDR3 is 14 residues. Germline CDR1 LNHDA, CDR2 SQIVND (reference sequence). The CDR3 DNA sequence: TGTGCCAGTAGTACGGGGGGCAGGAACACTGAAGCTTTCTTT. Its protein product is CASSTGGRNTEAFF. The full variable domain, completed using reference TRBV19 and TRBJ1-1, is DGGITQSPKYLFRKEGQNVTLSCEQNLNHDAMYWYRQDPGQGLRLIYYSQIVNDFQKGDIAEGYSVSREKKESFPLTVTSAQKNPTAFYLCASSTGGRNTEAFFGQGTRLTVV.

The V and J genes are TRBV5-6 and TRBJ2-2; maybe TRBD1 (6 bases). Trimming removed 4 bases from V and 8 bases from J, with 18 bases in between. This CDR3 has 15 residues. Germline V CDR1 and CDR2: SGHDT, YYEEEE. The CDR3 nucleotides read TGTGCCAGCAGCATTACTAGACAGGCTTCTGGGGAGCTGTTTTTT. Encoded protein: CASSITRQASGELFF.

J is TRBJ2-2 and V is TRBV4-2; a possible D gene is TRBD1 (5 bases). The CDR3 consists of 15 residues. The germline V and J ends were trimmed by 1 base and 9 bases, with 15 bases remaining between them. Germline CDR1 reads LGHNA; CDR2 reads YNFKEQ. CDR3: CASSQARQGIRELFF. The CDR3 region has the DNA TGTGCCAGCAGCCAAGCCCGGCAGGGCATTCGGGAGCTGTTTTTT.

The V and J genes are TRBV9 and TRBJ1-1, with D possibly TRBD1 on 5 matching bases. This CDR3 is built from 14 residues. Trimming removed 6 bases at V and 4 bases at J, with 16 bases between. Germline-derived CDR1 and CDR2 are SGDLS and YYNGEE. The CDR3 nucleotides are TGTGCCAGCACCCCTCACAGACAGACCACTGAAGCTTTCTTT. This gives the protein CASTPHRQTTEAFF.

V usage is TRBV5-1 and J usage is TRBJ1-1; a possible D gene is TRBD1 (5 bases). Germline V gene data show CDR1 as SGHRS and CDR2 as YFSETQ. The CDR3 covers 14 residues. Between the trimmed V and J ends, which lost 4 bases and 5 bases, there was a span of 15 bases. As DNA, the CDR3 is TGCGCCAGCAGCCGGGGGACCCCCGAGACTGAAGCTTTCTTT. Encoded protein: CASSRGTPETEAFF.

The chain uses TRBV6-5 and TRBJ1-6, with TRBD1 matching over 9 bases. CDR3 size: 14 residues. Unmatched junction bases numbered 5, after V lost 7 bases and J lost 7 bases. Germline CDR1 reads MNHEY; CDR2 reads SVGAGI. The CDR3 region is CASTPGQGNSPLHF. The CDR3 DNA is TGTGCCAGCACCCCAGGACAGGGGAATTCACCCCTCCACTTT.

The chain couples TRBV12-1 to TRBJ2-7; TRBD2 is taken as the D call from the table, unchecked against the DNA. TRBV12-1 is a pseudogene locus. The CDR3 is 17 amino acids. The CDR3 nucleotides are TGTGCCAGCAGCTCGGGACTAGCGGGAGACCCCACCTACGAGCAGTACTTC. The encoded protein is CASSSGLAGDPTYEQYF.

CDR3 residues: CASSFGGYGYTF. For the CDR3, the DNA is TGTGCCAGCAGTTTTGGAGGGTATGGCTACACCTTC. The rearrangement uses TRBV28 and TRBJ1-2; D not resolved. This CDR3 is built from 12 residues. Germline lookup yields CDR1 MDHEN and CDR2 SYDVKM. Trimming took off 3 bases at V and 5 bases at J, with 7 bases between the two ends.

This clone was seen a few times. CDR3 residues: CASSFVGGNTEAFF. In DNA form, the CDR3 reads TGTGCCAGCAGCTTTGTTGGAGGGAACACTGAAGCTTTCTTT. V gene TRBV7-2 combines with J gene TRBJ1-1; D is unresolved. This CDR3 region has 14 residues. The V and J ends lost 3 bases and 1 base respectively, with 9 bases between them. Germline values: CDR1 SGHTA, CDR2 FQGNSA.

The genes are TRBV27 and TRBJ2-5, with TRBD1 as a possible D gene (6 bases). This CDR3 region has 13 residues. Trimming removed 4 bases at V and 3 bases at J, with 9 bases between. Germline CDR1 reads MNHEY; CDR2 reads SMNVEV (reference sequence). This chain's CDR3 is CASSSWTEETQYF. The CDR3 DNA sequence: TGTGCCAGCAGTTCCTGGACAGAAGAGACCCAGTACTTC.

With regard to this clone: The sample carries other DNA sequences with the same CDR3. The DNA for the CDR3 is TGTGCCAGCAGCCGTACCTACGAGCAGTACTTC. Translated: CASSRTYEQYF. The genes are TRBV3-1 (or the pseudogene TRBV3-2) and TRBJ2-7; D is unclear. CDR3 size: 11 residues. In germline, CDR1 is LGHDT, CDR2 YNNKEL (reference sequence). V was clipped by 4 bases and J by 2 bases, with 3 bases between them.

This clone was picked up many times. The gene calls are TRBV7-9 and TRBJ2-2, with D maybe TRBD1 (6 bases). Per germline, CDR1 SEHNR and CDR2 FQNEAQ (reference sequence). Trimming cost V 11 bases and J 3 bases, with 13 bases left between them. The CDR3 sequence is 13 residues long. The CDR3 loop is CAPGTPDTGELFF. The CDR3 DNA reads TGTGCCCCCGGGACACCAGACACCGGGGAGCTGTTTTTT.

The gene calls are TRBV27 and TRBJ1-2; possibly TRBD1 for D (5 bases). The CDR3 is 13 amino acids. V lost 3 bases, J lost 4 bases, and 9 bases lay in between. Germline CDR1 MNHEY, CDR2 SMNVEV (reference sequence). In nucleotides, the CDR3 is TGTGCCAGCAGTTTGTGGGGCAGCTATGGCTACACCTTC. It is translated as CASSLWGSYGYTF.

The rearrangement uses TRBV11-2 and TRBJ2-1; TRBD2 agrees at 9 bases. In germline, CDR1 is SGHAT, CDR2 FQNNGV. CDR3 length: 15 amino acids. V shed 3 bases and J 10 bases; nucleotides not matched to a gene: 10. CDR3: CASSLFRAGGGEQFF. The CDR3 nucleotides are TGTGCCAGCAGCTTGTTTCGAGCGGGAGGAGGAGAGCAGTTCTTC.

This clone was detected only a few times. The rearrangement joins TRBV7-9 to TRBJ2-3, with TRBD1 identical over 9 bases. The V and J ends lost 6 bases and 3 bases, in that order; junction bases with no gene match: 4. Germline loops: CDR1 SEHNR, CDR2 FQNEAQ (reference sequence). The CDR3 covers 14 residues. The CDR3 DNA follows: TGTGCCAGCAGGCGGGGGACAGGGACAGATACGCAGTATTTT. As protein: CASRRGTGTDTQYF. Looking up the rest from reference TRBV7-9 and TRBJ2-3 gives the full variable domain: DTGVSQNPRHKITKRGQNVTFRCDPISEHNRLYWYRQTLGQGPEFLTYFQNEAQLEKSRLLSDRFSAERPKGSFSTLEIQRTEQGDSAMYLCASRRGTGTDTQYFGPGTRLTVL.